Below are 21 T cell receptor beta chains sequenced from a single sample in a study of T-cell memory formation after mild COVID-19 (dated by TCRdb to the early 2020s). The library was made by 5' RACE. Sequencing was carried out with an Illumina NovaSeq 6000. The public reads were run again by TCRdb, first through fastp at Q25 and then through MiXCR, and only productive beta chains were kept. Identical CDR3 protein sequences are pooled into one entry, listed with their most common genes and DNA. Within this sample are fewer than 700,000 distinct CDR3 sequences, with 20% to 25% of them counted one time only. Roughly 9.1% of the sample is held by the ten biggest clonotypes. Sequenced input: PBMCs or a T cell subset sorted from them (not recorded which). The source is an adult woman who had mild COVID-19 (a few samples of this study predate the infection). The sample titles of this study are shuffled in the database, so cell type and time point are left out; the donor was told from shared clones.

This clonotype came up once. The V gene is TRBV5-1, the J gene TRBJ2-7; 7 nucleotides agree with TRBD1. CDR3 length: 15 residues. Germline V gives CDR1 SGHRS, CDR2 YFSETQ. Trimming cost V 3 bases and J 3 bases; bases outside gene matches: 9. The CDR3 DNA follows: TGCGCCAGCAGCTCCGGAAAGGGGGCTAACTACGAGCAGTACTTC. As protein: CASSSGKGANYEQYF.

V is TRBV19 and J is TRBJ2-1, with TRBD2 matching over 11 bases. The germline V gene encodes CDR1 LNHDA and CDR2 SQIVND (reference sequence). CDR3 length: 17 amino acids. V trimming: 3 bases; J trimming: 0 bases; junction bases outside the gene matches: 4. In DNA, the CDR3 is TGTGCCAGTAGTATCCGGACTAGCGGGTCCTCCTACAATGAGCAGTTCTTC. Its protein product is CASSIRTSGSSYNEQFF.

The chain has TRBV4-2 and TRBJ2-1; 7 nucleotides agree with TRBD2. The V gene end was trimmed by 4 bases and the J gene end by 3 bases; junction bases not matched to a gene: 3. The CDR3 is 14 residues long. Germline V CDR1 and CDR2: LGHNA, YNFKEQ. The CDR3 region is CASSRLANYNEQFF. Written as DNA, the CDR3 is TGTGCCAGCAGCCGACTAGCCAACTACAATGAGCAGTTCTTC.

This clonotype occurred a few times. The chain is built from TRBV13 and TRBJ2-7; D might be TRBD2 (5 bases). Germline CDR1 is PRHDT and CDR2 is FYEKMQ (reference sequence). V was shortened by 2 bases and J by 4 bases, with 12 bases between the two germline ends. This CDR3 is 14 amino acids long. DNA of the CDR3: TGTGCCAGCAGCTTACGGGGTAGCAGGTACGAGCAGTACTTC. As protein: CASSLRGSRYEQYF.

This clonotype came up a few times. V usage is TRBV4-2 and J usage is TRBJ2-1; 8 positions match TRBD2. Germline CDR1 reads LGHNA; CDR2 reads YNFKEQ. There are 14 residues in the CDR3. J was trimmed by 4 bases and V by 4 bases; bases with no gene match: 3. The CDR3 loop is CASSPGLGYNEQFF. DNA for the CDR3: TGTGCCAGCAGCCCGGGACTAGGATACAATGAGCAGTTCTTC.

This clonotype was detected a few times. The V gene is TRBV21-1, the J gene TRBJ1-6; no DNA check was done on the table's D call, TRBD1. TRBV21-1 is assigned pseudogene status. CDR3 length: 15 amino acids. The CDR3 protein is CASSKSGRGNSPLHF. The CDR3 DNA sequence: TGTGCCAGCAGCAAGTCCGGCAGGGGTAATTCACCCCTCCACTTT.

The rearrangement uses TRBV6-1 and TRBJ1-1; the D gene is possibly TRBD1 (5 bases). Germline V gives CDR1 MNHNS, CDR2 SASEGT. Trimming took off 6 bases at V and 3 bases at J, with 11 bases between the two ends. The CDR3 runs to 13 residues. CDR3 DNA sequence: TGTGCCAGCAGGGCAGACAGCTACACTGAAGCTTTCTTT. Protein sequence: CASRADSYTEAFF.

The rearrangement links TRBV7-2 to TRBJ1-1; 7 nucleotides agree with TRBD1. CDR3 length equals 13 residues. Germline V lookup: CDR1 SGHTA, CDR2 FQGNSA. V lost 3 bases to trimming and J lost 4 bases; unmatched junction nucleotides: 2. The CDR3 sequence: CASSFRQGTEAFF. The CDR3 nucleotides read TGTGCCAGCAGCTTTCGACAGGGCACTGAAGCTTTCTTT.

This clonotype was observed at least ten times. J is TRBJ1-2 and V is TRBV3-1; a weak D match, TRBD1 (6 bases). The V gene lost 5 bases and the J gene lost 4 bases, with 14 bases spanning the gap. Per the germline V gene, CDR1 is LGHDT and CDR2 is YNNKEL (reference sequence). The CDR3 has 14 amino acids. Here the CDR3 DNA reads TGTGCCAGCAGCATTCCAGGGGCTGGCTATGGCTACACCTTC. It translates to CASSIPGAGYGYTF.

This clonotype has only a few counts. CDR3 protein: CASSYLGLAEITDTQYF. In nucleotides, the CDR3 is TGTGCCAGCAGTTACCTGGGACTAGCGGAGATCACAGATACGCAGTATTTT. This rearrangement joins TRBV6-2 or TRBV6-3 to TRBJ2-3; TRBD2 aligns across 11 bases. Germline V gives CDR1 MNHEY, CDR2 SVGEGT. Trimming removed 2 bases from V and 2 bases from J; junction bases left unmatched: 6. CDR3 size: 17 residues.

This clonotype was recorded a few times. The chain joins TRBV4-2 to TRBJ1-1, with TRBD1 as a possible D gene (6 bases). Trimming shortened V by 4 bases and J by 1 base, and 22 bases separated the two germline ends. Per germline, CDR1 LGHNA and CDR2 YNFKEQ. CDR3 length: 18 amino acids. CDR3 in amino acids: CASSLGYAGAAKNTEAFF. As DNA, the CDR3 is TGTGCCAGCAGCCTTGGATACGCAGGGGCGGCGAAGAACACTGAAGCTTTCTTT.

The chain carries TRBV12-3 or TRBV12-4 and TRBJ2-2, with a tentative D call TRBD2 (5 bases). This CDR3 is 15 amino acids long. V was clipped by 10 bases and J by 6 bases, with 21 bases between them. The CDR3, as DNA: TGTGCCACCAAGAGGGTGGGGATGTTCGCCGGGGAGCTGTTTTTT. The encoded protein is CATKRVGMFAGELFF.

This chain uses TRBV5-1 with TRBJ1-1; D is ambiguous. This CDR3 region has 13 residues. V was shortened by 6 bases and J by 0 bases, with 9 bases between the two germline ends. From germline, CDR1 is SGHRS and CDR2 YFSETQ. The CDR3, as DNA: TGCGCCAGCACGGAGGAGATGAACACTGAAGCTTTCTTT. Protein sequence: CASTEEMNTEAFF.

The rearrangement uses TRBV7-8 and TRBJ1-1; 8 bases line up with TRBD1. V was clipped by 5 bases and J by 1 base; unmatched bases: 12. The CDR3 is 17 residues long. CDR1 SGHVS and CDR2 FQNEAQ come from the germline V gene. The DNA for the CDR3 is TGTGCCAGCAGCAAAGTAGGAACCGGGACAGGGAACACTGAAGCTTTCTTT. Translated, it gives CASSKVGTGTGNTEAFF. Full variable domain (missing parts from reference TRBV7-8 and TRBJ1-1): GAGVSQSPRYKVAKRGQDVALRCDPISGHVSLFWYQQALGQGPEFLTYFQNEAQLDKSGLPSDRFFAERPEGSVSTLKIQRTQQEDSAVYLCASSKVGTGTGNTEAFFGQGTRLTVV.

The rearrangement joins TRBV9 to TRBJ2-1, with TRBD2 matching 11 bases. J was trimmed by 6 bases and V by 3 bases; bases with no gene match: 5. CDR1 is SGDLS and CDR2 is YYNGEE in the germline V gene. The CDR3 is 15 residues long. DNA for the CDR3: TGTGCCAGCAGCGATAGCGGGGGGGAGATCAATGAGCAGTTCTTC. It codes for CASSDSGGEINEQFF. The complete variable domain, with remaining parts taken from reference TRBV9 and TRBJ2-1, reads DSGVTQTPKHLITATGQRVTLRCSPRSGDLSVYWYQQSLDQGLQFLIQYYNGEERAKGNILERFSAQQFPDLHSELNLSSLELGDSALYFCASSDSGGEINEQFFGPGTRLTVL.

This clonotype was observed a handful of times. The chain couples TRBV6-2 or TRBV6-3 to TRBJ1-4; no clear D. The germline gives CDR1 MNHEY, CDR2 SVGEGT. The V gene lost 2 bases and the J gene lost 8 bases, with 15 bases spanning the gap. This CDR3 is 15 amino acids long. The CDR3 is CASSYLAGRNEKLFF. The CDR3, as DNA: TGTGCCAGCAGTTACCTGGCGGGGAGGAACGAAAAACTGTTTTTT.

CDR3 DNA sequence: TGTGCCAGCAGTTTTGGGCCCCGAGGTTATAATTCACCCCTCCACTTT. Protein: CASSFGPRGYNSPLHF. The J gene is TRBJ1-6, the V gene TRBV27; no reliable D call. The germline V and J ends were trimmed by 3 bases and 4 bases, with 13 bases remaining between them. Germline V gene data show CDR1 as MNHEY and CDR2 as SMNVEV (reference sequence). This CDR3 comprises 16 residues.

The CDR3 reads CASGEAVGELFF. The CDR3 DNA reads as TGTGCCTCAGGTGAGGCGGTCGGGGAGCTGTTTTTT. The genes are TRBV19 and TRBJ2-2; D remains unclear. V lost 11 bases and J lost 7, with 14 bases in between. The germline V gene encodes CDR1 LNHDA and CDR2 SQIVND (reference sequence). The CDR3 length is 12 residues.

In its sample, this clonotype was seen a few times. The rearrangement links TRBV6-5 to TRBJ2-3; TRBD2 matches 13 bases. The J segment lost 1 base and the V segment lost 6 bases, leaving 10 bases of the junction unmatched. Germline assignment: CDR1 MNHEY and CDR2 SVGAGI. The CDR3 covers 18 residues. In DNA form, the CDR3 reads TGTGCCAGCAGACGCACTAGCGGGAGGGCCTGGGGCACAGATACGCAGTATTTT. The encoded protein is CASRRTSGRAWGTDTQYF.

The chain combines TRBV5-6 with TRBJ2-3, with 9 bases matching TRBD2. Trimming cost V 4 bases and J 3 bases; bases outside gene matches: 9. Germline loops: CDR1 SGHDT, CDR2 YYEEEE. This CDR3 contains 16 residues. The CDR3 spells CASSPLWRGGTDTQYF. The CDR3 region has the DNA TGTGCCAGCAGCCCCCTTTGGCGGGGGGGGACAGATACGCAGTATTTT. Together with reference TRBV5-6 and TRBJ2-3, the CDR3 gives the full variable domain: DAGVTQSPTHLIKTRGQQVTLRCSPKSGHDTVSWYQQALGQGPQFIFQYYEEEERQRGNFPDRFSGHQFPNYSSELNVNALLLGDSALYLCASSPLWRGGTDTQYFGPGTRLTVL.

This clonotype was seen only a few times. This chain uses TRBV29-1 with TRBJ2-1; 10 nucleotides agree with TRBD1. The CDR3 has 14 residues. CDR1 and CDR2 (germline): SQVTM, ANQGSEA. V was pared by 4 bases and J by 2 bases, with 2 bases of the junction left unmatched. The CDR3 DNA reads TGCAGCGTTGTAGGGACAGGGGCCTACAATGAGCAGTTCTTC. It is translated as CSVVGTGAYNEQFF.